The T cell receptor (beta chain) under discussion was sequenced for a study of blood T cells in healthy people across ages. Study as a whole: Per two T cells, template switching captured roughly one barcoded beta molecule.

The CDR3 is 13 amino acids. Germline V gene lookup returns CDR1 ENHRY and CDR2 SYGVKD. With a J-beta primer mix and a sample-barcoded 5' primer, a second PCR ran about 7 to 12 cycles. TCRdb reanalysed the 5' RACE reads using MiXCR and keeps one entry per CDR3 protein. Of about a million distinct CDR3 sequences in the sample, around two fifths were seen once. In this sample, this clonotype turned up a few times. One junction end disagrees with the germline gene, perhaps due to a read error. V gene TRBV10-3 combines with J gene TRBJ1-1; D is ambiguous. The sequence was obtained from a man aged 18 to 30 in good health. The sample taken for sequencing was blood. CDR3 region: CAISHREGTETFF. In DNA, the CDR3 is TGTGCCATCAGTCATCGTGAGGGCACTGAAACTTTCTTT.